This passage covers 7 T cell receptor beta chains from one sample sequenced in a study of OX40 agonist ivuxolimab in advanced cancers. Library construction relied on the immunoSEQ multiplex PCR assay. Here the immuneACCESS table is served through TCRdb, limited to in-frame sequences with V and J called. Missing clones are a known gap in these copies; in checked studies unresolved V genes cover under half, and the rest lacks a known reason. The sample table holds around 100,000 clones, of which around 93% were seen once. The ten largest make up approximately 0.58% of the sample. Sequencing used CD4+ or CD8+ T cells sorted from blood, obtained in a trial of the OX40 agonist ivuxolimab. Receptor source: an adult with an advanced solid tumor such as melanoma, head and neck, liver or kidney cancer.

The chain carries TRBV25-1 and TRBJ1-2, with 8 bases identical to TRBD1. The germline V gene encodes CDR1 MGHDK and CDR2 SYGVNS. The CDR3 spans 13 residues. V was clipped by 3 bases and J by 3 bases; unmatched bases: 0. DNA of the CDR3: TGTGCCAGCAGTGAGGGACAGGACTATGGCTACACCTTC. The encoded protein is CASSEGQDYGYTF.

The gene calls are TRBV6-5 and TRBJ1-2, with unresolved D. Trimming took off 0 bases at V and 4 bases at J, with 15 bases between the two ends. CDR1 MNHEY and CDR2 SVGAGI come from the germline V gene. The CDR3 extends over 16 amino acids. The chain's CDR3 is CASSYSRTQVGYGYTF. The CDR3 DNA reads as TGTGCCAGCAGTTACTCACGGACCCAGGTCGGCTATGGCTACACCTTC.

This clone was seen a single time. The CDR3 here is CASRDGINTGELFF. The CDR3 coding sequence is TGTGCCAGCCGGGACGGTATCAACACCGGGGAGCTGTTTTTT. This rearrangement joins TRBV6-5 to TRBJ2-2; the D gene could be TRBD1 or TRBD2 (5 bases each). Trimming shortened V by 8 bases and J by 2 bases, and 12 bases separated the two germline ends. The CDR3 has 14 amino acids. CDR1 is MNHEY and CDR2 is SVGAGI in the germline V gene.

The CDR3 coding sequence is TGTGCCAGTAGTAGAGCCGGGACAGCAGGTGAAAAACTGTTTTTT. Residues: CASSRAGTAGEKLFF. The chain combines TRBV19 with TRBJ1-4; 7 nucleotides agree with TRBD1. Germline V gene data show CDR1 as LNHDA and CDR2 as SQIVND (reference sequence). V was clipped by 4 bases and J by 7 bases; unmatched bases: 9. The CDR3 is made up of 15 amino acids.

The V gene is TRBV19, the J gene TRBJ2-1, with 13 nucleotides matching TRBD2. V shed 1 base, J shed 7 bases, and the junction held 1 base outside the gene matches. This CDR3 has 15 amino acids. From germline, CDR1 is LNHDA and CDR2 SQIVND (reference sequence). The CDR3 is CASSIVTSGRNEQFF. In nucleotides, the CDR3 is TGTGCCAGTAGTATAGTGACTAGCGGGAGGAATGAGCAGTTCTTC.

Here the CDR3 DNA reads TGCAGTGCTGGGGGGGGTGGCTACACCTTC. Its translation: CSAGGGGYTF. The chain uses TRBV20-1 and TRBJ1-2, with D possibly matching TRBD1 (5 bases). V was trimmed by 5 bases and J by 7 bases, leaving 8 bases between them. This CDR3 has 10 residues. The germline V gene has CDR1 DFQATT and CDR2 SNEGSKA (reference sequence).

The V and J genes are TRBV6-5 and TRBJ2-1, with 8 bases identical to TRBD1. V shed 6 bases and J 4 bases; nucleotides not matched to a gene: 5. CDR1 and CDR2 (germline): MNHEY, SVGAGI. This CDR3 is built from 14 residues. CDR3 in amino acids: CASSPGQEYNEQFF. Written as DNA, the CDR3 is TGTGCCAGCAGCCCGGGACAGGAATACAATGAGCAGTTCTTC.